This T cell receptor (beta chain) came from a study of T cells in Graves' hyperthyroidism and ophthalmopathy. Regarding the study as a whole: Most clonotypes expanded in thyroid above 0.001 were likewise present in blood. The model's output predicted ophthalmopathy at a median of roughly seven months prior to onset.

Germline values: CDR1 MDHEN, CDR2 SYDVKM. This CDR3 comprises 16 residues. Between the trimmed V and J ends, which lost 4 bases and 7 bases, there was a span of 20 bases. Researchers amplified the TCR beta CDR3 regions from RNA transcripts. The HTBI primer set served for first-round RT-PCR of the TCR CDR3. TCRdb called the multiplex PCR reads again in MiXCR, with one record for every CDR3 protein. The sample yields approximately 400,000 distinct CDR3 sequences, around 15% seen once. As to this clonotype: The antigen is unknown.

At least 3 on the Clinical Activity Score was recorded for ophthalmopathy patients, who also had NOSPECS grade at least 4 and duration under 3 months. PBMCs were derived from under 13 ml fresh peripheral blood. The chain has TRBV28 and TRBJ1-5; D remains unclear. The sequenced material came from blood. The receptor's source is a middle-aged man with Graves' ophthalmopathy. The CDR3 DNA is TGTGCCAGCAGTTCGCCGTTAGGGCAGATAGGACAGCCCCAGCATTTT. Translated: CASSSPLGQIGQPQHF. Supplemented by reference TRBV28 and TRBJ1-5, the full variable domain reads DVKVTQSSRYLVKRTGEKVFLECVQDMDHENMFWYRQDPGLGLRLIYFSYDVKMKEKGDIPEGYSVSREKKERFSLILESASTNQTSMYLCASSSPLGQIGQPQHFGDGTRLSIL.